These 8 T cell receptor beta chains share one sample of origin, sequenced in a study of cytomegalovirus exposure and HLA in healthy donors. Use of 60 Vbeta and 13 Jbeta primers characterized the PCR. Generated by immunoSEQ multiplex PCR, the TCRdb table keeps only in-frame clones and is missing some. The data contain 80,000 to 90,000 clones, 81% of them seen just once; the ten biggest clones take up 1.5% to 2%. Sequencing input: PBMCs. These receptors all come from a woman in her twenties or thirties in good health and CMV-seronegative.

The gene calls are TRBV5-5 and TRBJ2-1; TRBD2 is a possible D gene (5 bases). This CDR3 has 16 amino acids. Germline V gene lookup returns CDR1 SGHKS and CDR2 YYEKEE (reference sequence). V lost 3 bases to trimming and J lost 1 base, with 14 bases between them. CDR3 sequence: CASSSAQLASYNEQFF. In DNA form, the CDR3 reads TGTGCCAGCAGCTCCGCCCAGCTAGCATCCTACAATGAGCAGTTCTTC.

V usage is TRBV18 and J usage is TRBJ1-1; 7 nucleotides agree with TRBD1. The V gene's germline CDR1 is KGHSH and CDR2 LQKENI. The trim removed 3 bases at V and 11 bases at J, leaving 6 bases unmatched. This CDR3 contains 12 residues. The CDR3 reads CASSPTTGVAFF. For the CDR3, the DNA is TGTGCCAGCTCACCTACTACAGGGGTTGCTTTCTTT.

The J gene is TRBJ2-7, the V gene TRBV11-1, with 7 bases fitting TRBD1. The ends lost 9 bases at V and 1 base at J; junction bases unmatched: 3. This CDR3 region has 12 residues. Germline V gene data show CDR1 as SGHAT and CDR2 as FQDESV (reference sequence). The CDR3 DNA reads TGTGCCAGATGGGACAGATCCTACGAGCAGTACTTC. Translation gives CARWDRSYEQYF.

This clone has just one count. This sequence joins TRBV5-1 and TRBJ2-5; perhaps TRBD1 as D (6 bases). The J call may be faulty, since TRBJ2-7 better matches the DNA end. The CDR3 has 18 amino acids. CDR1 is SGHRS, CDR2 YFSETQ, per germline. CDR3 in DNA: TGCGCCAGCAGCTCGACAGGTACTCCCCGTCCACTAACCTACGAGCAGTACTTC. Translation: CASSSTGTPRPLTYEQYF.

V usage is TRBV19 and J usage is TRBJ2-7; 12 positions match TRBD2. V gave up 5 bases and J gave up 6 bases; unmatched junction bases: 8. The CDR3 length is 15 residues. The germline V gene encodes CDR1 LNHDA and CDR2 SQIVND (reference sequence). Here the CDR3 DNA reads TGTGCCAGTAGTCCCCTAGCGGGAGGGCCGGGCGAGCAGTACTTC. This codes for CASSPLAGGPGEQYF.

The chain recombines TRBV6-5 with TRBJ2-7; 8 bases are a match to TRBD2. Per germline, CDR1 MNHEY and CDR2 SVGAGI. CDR3 length: 14 amino acids. V gave up 6 bases and J gave up 2 bases; unmatched junction bases: 6. The CDR3 nucleotides are TGTGCCAGCAGACCCGGGGGGGTAACCTACGAGCAGTACTTC. This encodes CASRPGGVTYEQYF.

This clone was detected only a few times. This chain connects TRBV7-9 to TRBJ2-7, with a weak D call TRBD1 (5 bases). The CDR3 length is 14 residues. V lost 3 bases, J lost 0 bases, and 9 bases lay in between. Germline V gives CDR1 SEHNR, CDR2 FQNEAQ (reference sequence). The CDR3 DNA reads TGTGCCAGCAGCTTGCCAGGGCGCTCCTACGAGCAGTACTTC. Translating gives CASSLPGRSYEQYF.

V gene TRBV2 combines with J gene TRBJ2-7; 8 nucleotides line up with TRBD1. The CDR3 has 14 amino acids. Germline CDR1 and CDR2: SNHLY and FYNNEI. V was clipped by 4 bases and J by 5 bases; unmatched bases: 7. The CDR3 DNA reads as TGTGCCAGCAGTGGGGACAGGTTGTCGGACGAGCAGTACTTC. Its translation is CASSGDRLSDEQYF.